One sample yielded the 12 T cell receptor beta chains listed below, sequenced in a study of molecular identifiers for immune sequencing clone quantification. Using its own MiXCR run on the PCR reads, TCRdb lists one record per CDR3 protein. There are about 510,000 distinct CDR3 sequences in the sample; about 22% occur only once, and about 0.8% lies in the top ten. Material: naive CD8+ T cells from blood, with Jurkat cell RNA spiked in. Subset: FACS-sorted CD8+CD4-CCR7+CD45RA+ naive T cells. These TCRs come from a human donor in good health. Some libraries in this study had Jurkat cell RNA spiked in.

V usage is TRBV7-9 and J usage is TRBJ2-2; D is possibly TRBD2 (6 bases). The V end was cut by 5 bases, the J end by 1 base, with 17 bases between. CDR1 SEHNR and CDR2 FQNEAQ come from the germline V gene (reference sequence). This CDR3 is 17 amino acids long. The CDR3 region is CASSPTSGTGNTGELFF. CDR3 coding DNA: TGTGCCAGCAGCCCTACCTCCGGGACTGGGAACACCGGGGAGCTGTTTTTT.

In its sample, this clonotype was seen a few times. CDR3 loop: CASSTGGLINTEAFF. The CDR3, as DNA: TGTGCCAGTAGTACAGGGGGCCTAATCAACACTGAAGCTTTCTTT. This chain joins TRBV6-2 or TRBV6-3 and TRBJ1-1, with TRBD1 matching over 9 bases. This CDR3 is built from 15 residues. The germline V gene has CDR1 MNHEY and CDR2 SVGEGT. The ends lost 9 bases at V and 2 bases at J; junction bases unmatched: 10.

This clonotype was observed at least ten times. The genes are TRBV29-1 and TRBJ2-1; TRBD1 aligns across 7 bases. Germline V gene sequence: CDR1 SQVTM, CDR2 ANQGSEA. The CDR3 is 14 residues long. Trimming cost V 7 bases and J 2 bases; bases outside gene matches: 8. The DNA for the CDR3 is TGCAGCGCTCCCACAGGGGTCACCTACAATGAGCAGTTCTTC. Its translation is CSAPTGVTYNEQFF.

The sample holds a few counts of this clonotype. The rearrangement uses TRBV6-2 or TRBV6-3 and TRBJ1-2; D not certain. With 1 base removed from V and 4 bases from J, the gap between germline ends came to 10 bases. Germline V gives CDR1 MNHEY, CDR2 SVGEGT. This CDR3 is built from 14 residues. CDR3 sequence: CASSYFTASYGYTF. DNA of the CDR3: TGTGCCAGCAGTTACTTCACAGCCTCCTATGGCTACACCTTC.

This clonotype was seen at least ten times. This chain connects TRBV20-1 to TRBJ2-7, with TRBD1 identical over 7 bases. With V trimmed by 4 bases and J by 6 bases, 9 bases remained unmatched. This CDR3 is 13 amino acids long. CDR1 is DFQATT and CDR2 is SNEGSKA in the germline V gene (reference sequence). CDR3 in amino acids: CSAIDRVSGEQYF. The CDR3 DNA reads TGCAGTGCTATTGACAGGGTTTCGGGCGAGCAGTACTTC.

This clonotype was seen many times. The CDR3 reads CASSEGAGPAYEQYF. The CDR3 region has the DNA TGTGCCAGCAGTGAAGGTGCGGGGCCCGCCTACGAGCAGTACTTC. V and J are TRBV2 and TRBJ2-7; tentative D call: TRBD2 (6 bases). With 1 base removed from V and 2 bases from J, the gap between germline ends came to 12 bases. The CDR3 spans 15 residues. CDR1 and CDR2 from the germline V gene are SNHLY and FYNNEI.

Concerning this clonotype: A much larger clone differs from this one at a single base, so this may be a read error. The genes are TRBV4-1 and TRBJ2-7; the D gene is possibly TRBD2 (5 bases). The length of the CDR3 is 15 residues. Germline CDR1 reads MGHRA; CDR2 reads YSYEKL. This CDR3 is CASGQLPGGSYEQYF. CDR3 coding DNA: TGCGCCAGCGGCCAGTTACCCGGCGGGTCCTACGAGCAGTACTTC.

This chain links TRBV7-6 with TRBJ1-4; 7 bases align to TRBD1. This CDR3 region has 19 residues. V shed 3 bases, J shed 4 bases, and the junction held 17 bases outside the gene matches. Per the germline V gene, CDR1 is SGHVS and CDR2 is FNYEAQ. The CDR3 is CASSLETGFGAVVNEKLFF. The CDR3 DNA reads TGTGCCAGCAGCTTGGAGACAGGGTTCGGAGCTGTGGTTAATGAAAAACTGTTTTTT.

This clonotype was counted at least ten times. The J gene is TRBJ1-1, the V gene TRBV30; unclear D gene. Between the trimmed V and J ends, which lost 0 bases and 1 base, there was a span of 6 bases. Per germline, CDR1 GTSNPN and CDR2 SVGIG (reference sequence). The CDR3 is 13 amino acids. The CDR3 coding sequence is TGTGCCTGGAGTGTACTGGAGAACACTGAAGCTTTCTTT. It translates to CAWSVLENTEAFF.

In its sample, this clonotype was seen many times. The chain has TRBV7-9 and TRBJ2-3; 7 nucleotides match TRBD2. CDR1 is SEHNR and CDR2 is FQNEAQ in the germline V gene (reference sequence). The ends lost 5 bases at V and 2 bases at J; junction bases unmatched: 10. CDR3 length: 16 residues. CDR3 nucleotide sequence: TGTGCCAGCAGCACCAGACTGGCGGGGGTCACAGATACGCAGTATTTT. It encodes CASSTRLAGVTDTQYF.

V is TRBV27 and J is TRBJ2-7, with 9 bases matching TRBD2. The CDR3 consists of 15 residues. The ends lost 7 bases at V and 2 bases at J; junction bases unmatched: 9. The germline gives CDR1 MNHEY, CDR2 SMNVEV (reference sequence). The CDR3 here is CASKFRAGGTYEQYF. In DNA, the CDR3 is TGTGCCAGCAAGTTCCGAGCGGGAGGCACCTACGAGCAGTACTTC.

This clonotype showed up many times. The CDR3 DNA follows: TGTGCCAGCAGCGCCCATAGCGGGACGAGCTCCTACGAGCAGTACTTC. Protein: CASSAHSGTSSYEQYF. The rearrangement uses TRBV7-2 and TRBJ2-7; 8 bases fit TRBD2. The CDR3 has 16 amino acids. CDR1 is SGHTA, CDR2 FQGNSA, per germline. The V gene end was trimmed by 5 bases and the J gene end by 0 bases; junction bases not matched to a gene: 9.